This T cell receptor (beta chain) appears in the sequencing data of a study of T-cell reconstitution after alpha-beta-depleted transplantation in children. Unique molecular identifiers tagged the TCRbeta library. A single record per CDR3 protein comes from TCRdb applying MiXCR to the PCR reads. In the table there are roughly 340,000 distinct CDR3 sequences, about 17% of which are singletons. Points on this clonotype: Its antigen is not identified.

Notes on the study in general: Expanded graft clones numbering several hundred reportedly gave rise to alpha-beta T cells about two months after transplant. The origin of high day-60 TCRbeta diversity in some patients lay in surviving recipient T cells and thymic progenitors. T cells produced anew were the main source of T-cell counts and diversity one year after transplant.

V was pared by 6 bases and J by 0 bases, with 17 bases between. Looked up from germline, CDR1 is MGHRA and CDR2 is YSYEKL. The CDR3 covers 17 residues. This chain links TRBV4-1 with TRBJ2-2; D possibly uses TRBD1 or TRBD2 (5 bases each). The sample in question was PBMCs, mostly from graft donor cells, obtained 360 days after TCRalphabeta/CD19-depleted stem cell transplant. The TCR sequence derives from a male patient between 2 and 9 years old who had a stem cell transplant for acute lymphoblastic leukemia, so the T cells may come from the graft donor. CDR3 bases: TGCGCCAGCAGTCACAGACCGGGACGATCGAACACCGGGGAGCTGTTTTTT. Translated: CASSHRPGRSNTGELFF.